Reported below is one TCR beta chain. This clonotype was seen repeatedly, ten times or more. What antigen it recognizes has not been identified. Base-call qualities are not available, and no considerably larger clone is one nucleotide away. This specimen comes from a study of CD8+CD57+ T cells in acquired aplastic anemia (dated by TCRdb to 2016 to 2019). Concerning the study at large: Extracted DNA from sorted CD4+ and CD8+ cells averaged around 3.5 ug, ranging from roughly 0.2 to 30 ug. Mean read counts for healthy donor samples were approximately 10 million for CD4+ cells and about 12 million for CD8+ cells. Study-level results and caveats: Approximately 31 CD8+ CDR3 sequences were found in both patients and controls but appeared to be highly expressed in patients and within the immunodominant clones of the patients. No significant difference in CD8+ Simpson's diversity was found between patients and healthy controls (P=0.060).

Trimming at the junction amounts to 4 bases on V and 8 bases on J, and the germline ends lie 2 bases apart. As encoded in the germline V gene, CDR1 is KGHDR while CDR2 is SFDVKD. Reading from cysteine to phenylalanine, the CDR3 counts 9 amino acids. The entry retains the CDR3 DNA only, 27 bases that are in frame from base 1. In this study, sorted CD4+ and CD8+ T cells from the blood of healthy subjects and of severe aplastic anemia patients had their TCR repertoires deep-sequenced. Ficoll-Paque density gradient centrifugation was used to isolate peripheral blood mononuclear cells. CD4+ and CD8+ T cells were sorted by FACS or magnetic beads before DNA extraction. Genomic DNA served as template for TCR beta VDJ combination and CDR3 sequence profiling. TCR repertoire sequencing was run on an Illumina HiSeq 2000. The original pipeline was this. Repertoires were assessed using TRBV/TRBJ rearrangement plots, CDR3 size and DJ length profiles, and Simpson's diversity index. The immunodominant clone was defined as the most abundant DNA sequence in deep sequencing data. CDR3 amino acid sequences were checked for sharing between subjects and were compared against published repertoires and the VDJdb database. The raw public data were reprocessed by TCRdb itself: fastp quality trimming at Q25, MiXCR clonotype calling, in-frame beta chains only. Each CDR3 protein gets just one entry, which takes the most common genes and DNA from the rows behind it. TCRdb assigned the V and J calls; the authors' analysis was not used. In all, the sample holds about 190,000 distinct CDR3 sequences, and less than 70% of those were seen once. The ten largest clones take up about 15% of the sample.

Sequenced sample: sorted CD4+, CD8+, or CD8+CD57+ T cells (not recorded which) from PBMCs. The clonotype comes from a human donor in good health, serving as a control. In this chain, TRBV24-1 is recombined with TRBJ2-7; the D gene is unclear. The DNA sequence is given as TGTGCCACCAGTGACCAGCAGTACTTC. Translated, it gives CATSDQQYF.